There are many counts of the clone carrying this T cell receptor (beta chain). Researchers made TCR beta libraries by using iRepertoire HTBI primers and running Arm-PCR on CDR3 regions. TCRdb independently ran MiXCR on the multiplex PCR reads; one entry per CDR3 protein. This sample carries roughly 500,000 distinct CDR3 sequences, roughly 13% of them seen once, and the ten largest clones take more than 8.5%. These data originate in a study of regulatory T cells in long-lasting Graves disease. Time point in this sample: newly diagnosed GD, antithyroid drugs for less than 3 months. TCR sequences were obtained from RNA taken from PBMCs. CDR1 SEHNR and CDR2 FQNEAQ come from the germline V gene (reference sequence). V lost 5 bases, J lost 7 bases, and 10 bases stayed unmatched. CDR3 size: 14 residues. These same records also appear under a second study, on T cells in Graves' hyperthyroidism and ophthalmopathy. As reported in that work: Patients were aged 18 to 65, had disease duration under 2 months, and had newly diagnosed hyperthyroidism. TCR CDR3 underwent first-round RT-PCR with the HTBI primer set.

The TCR sequence derives from a young man with Graves disease. The sequencing used peripheral blood mononuclear cells (PBMCs), collected at new diagnosis, from a patient treated with antithyroid drugs. The chain combines TRBV7-9 with TRBJ1-2, with 7 nucleotides matching TRBD1. In DNA form, the CDR3 reads TGTGCCAGCAGCACCTACAGGGGAGCGGGTGGCTACACCTTC. Residues: CASSTYRGAGGYTF.